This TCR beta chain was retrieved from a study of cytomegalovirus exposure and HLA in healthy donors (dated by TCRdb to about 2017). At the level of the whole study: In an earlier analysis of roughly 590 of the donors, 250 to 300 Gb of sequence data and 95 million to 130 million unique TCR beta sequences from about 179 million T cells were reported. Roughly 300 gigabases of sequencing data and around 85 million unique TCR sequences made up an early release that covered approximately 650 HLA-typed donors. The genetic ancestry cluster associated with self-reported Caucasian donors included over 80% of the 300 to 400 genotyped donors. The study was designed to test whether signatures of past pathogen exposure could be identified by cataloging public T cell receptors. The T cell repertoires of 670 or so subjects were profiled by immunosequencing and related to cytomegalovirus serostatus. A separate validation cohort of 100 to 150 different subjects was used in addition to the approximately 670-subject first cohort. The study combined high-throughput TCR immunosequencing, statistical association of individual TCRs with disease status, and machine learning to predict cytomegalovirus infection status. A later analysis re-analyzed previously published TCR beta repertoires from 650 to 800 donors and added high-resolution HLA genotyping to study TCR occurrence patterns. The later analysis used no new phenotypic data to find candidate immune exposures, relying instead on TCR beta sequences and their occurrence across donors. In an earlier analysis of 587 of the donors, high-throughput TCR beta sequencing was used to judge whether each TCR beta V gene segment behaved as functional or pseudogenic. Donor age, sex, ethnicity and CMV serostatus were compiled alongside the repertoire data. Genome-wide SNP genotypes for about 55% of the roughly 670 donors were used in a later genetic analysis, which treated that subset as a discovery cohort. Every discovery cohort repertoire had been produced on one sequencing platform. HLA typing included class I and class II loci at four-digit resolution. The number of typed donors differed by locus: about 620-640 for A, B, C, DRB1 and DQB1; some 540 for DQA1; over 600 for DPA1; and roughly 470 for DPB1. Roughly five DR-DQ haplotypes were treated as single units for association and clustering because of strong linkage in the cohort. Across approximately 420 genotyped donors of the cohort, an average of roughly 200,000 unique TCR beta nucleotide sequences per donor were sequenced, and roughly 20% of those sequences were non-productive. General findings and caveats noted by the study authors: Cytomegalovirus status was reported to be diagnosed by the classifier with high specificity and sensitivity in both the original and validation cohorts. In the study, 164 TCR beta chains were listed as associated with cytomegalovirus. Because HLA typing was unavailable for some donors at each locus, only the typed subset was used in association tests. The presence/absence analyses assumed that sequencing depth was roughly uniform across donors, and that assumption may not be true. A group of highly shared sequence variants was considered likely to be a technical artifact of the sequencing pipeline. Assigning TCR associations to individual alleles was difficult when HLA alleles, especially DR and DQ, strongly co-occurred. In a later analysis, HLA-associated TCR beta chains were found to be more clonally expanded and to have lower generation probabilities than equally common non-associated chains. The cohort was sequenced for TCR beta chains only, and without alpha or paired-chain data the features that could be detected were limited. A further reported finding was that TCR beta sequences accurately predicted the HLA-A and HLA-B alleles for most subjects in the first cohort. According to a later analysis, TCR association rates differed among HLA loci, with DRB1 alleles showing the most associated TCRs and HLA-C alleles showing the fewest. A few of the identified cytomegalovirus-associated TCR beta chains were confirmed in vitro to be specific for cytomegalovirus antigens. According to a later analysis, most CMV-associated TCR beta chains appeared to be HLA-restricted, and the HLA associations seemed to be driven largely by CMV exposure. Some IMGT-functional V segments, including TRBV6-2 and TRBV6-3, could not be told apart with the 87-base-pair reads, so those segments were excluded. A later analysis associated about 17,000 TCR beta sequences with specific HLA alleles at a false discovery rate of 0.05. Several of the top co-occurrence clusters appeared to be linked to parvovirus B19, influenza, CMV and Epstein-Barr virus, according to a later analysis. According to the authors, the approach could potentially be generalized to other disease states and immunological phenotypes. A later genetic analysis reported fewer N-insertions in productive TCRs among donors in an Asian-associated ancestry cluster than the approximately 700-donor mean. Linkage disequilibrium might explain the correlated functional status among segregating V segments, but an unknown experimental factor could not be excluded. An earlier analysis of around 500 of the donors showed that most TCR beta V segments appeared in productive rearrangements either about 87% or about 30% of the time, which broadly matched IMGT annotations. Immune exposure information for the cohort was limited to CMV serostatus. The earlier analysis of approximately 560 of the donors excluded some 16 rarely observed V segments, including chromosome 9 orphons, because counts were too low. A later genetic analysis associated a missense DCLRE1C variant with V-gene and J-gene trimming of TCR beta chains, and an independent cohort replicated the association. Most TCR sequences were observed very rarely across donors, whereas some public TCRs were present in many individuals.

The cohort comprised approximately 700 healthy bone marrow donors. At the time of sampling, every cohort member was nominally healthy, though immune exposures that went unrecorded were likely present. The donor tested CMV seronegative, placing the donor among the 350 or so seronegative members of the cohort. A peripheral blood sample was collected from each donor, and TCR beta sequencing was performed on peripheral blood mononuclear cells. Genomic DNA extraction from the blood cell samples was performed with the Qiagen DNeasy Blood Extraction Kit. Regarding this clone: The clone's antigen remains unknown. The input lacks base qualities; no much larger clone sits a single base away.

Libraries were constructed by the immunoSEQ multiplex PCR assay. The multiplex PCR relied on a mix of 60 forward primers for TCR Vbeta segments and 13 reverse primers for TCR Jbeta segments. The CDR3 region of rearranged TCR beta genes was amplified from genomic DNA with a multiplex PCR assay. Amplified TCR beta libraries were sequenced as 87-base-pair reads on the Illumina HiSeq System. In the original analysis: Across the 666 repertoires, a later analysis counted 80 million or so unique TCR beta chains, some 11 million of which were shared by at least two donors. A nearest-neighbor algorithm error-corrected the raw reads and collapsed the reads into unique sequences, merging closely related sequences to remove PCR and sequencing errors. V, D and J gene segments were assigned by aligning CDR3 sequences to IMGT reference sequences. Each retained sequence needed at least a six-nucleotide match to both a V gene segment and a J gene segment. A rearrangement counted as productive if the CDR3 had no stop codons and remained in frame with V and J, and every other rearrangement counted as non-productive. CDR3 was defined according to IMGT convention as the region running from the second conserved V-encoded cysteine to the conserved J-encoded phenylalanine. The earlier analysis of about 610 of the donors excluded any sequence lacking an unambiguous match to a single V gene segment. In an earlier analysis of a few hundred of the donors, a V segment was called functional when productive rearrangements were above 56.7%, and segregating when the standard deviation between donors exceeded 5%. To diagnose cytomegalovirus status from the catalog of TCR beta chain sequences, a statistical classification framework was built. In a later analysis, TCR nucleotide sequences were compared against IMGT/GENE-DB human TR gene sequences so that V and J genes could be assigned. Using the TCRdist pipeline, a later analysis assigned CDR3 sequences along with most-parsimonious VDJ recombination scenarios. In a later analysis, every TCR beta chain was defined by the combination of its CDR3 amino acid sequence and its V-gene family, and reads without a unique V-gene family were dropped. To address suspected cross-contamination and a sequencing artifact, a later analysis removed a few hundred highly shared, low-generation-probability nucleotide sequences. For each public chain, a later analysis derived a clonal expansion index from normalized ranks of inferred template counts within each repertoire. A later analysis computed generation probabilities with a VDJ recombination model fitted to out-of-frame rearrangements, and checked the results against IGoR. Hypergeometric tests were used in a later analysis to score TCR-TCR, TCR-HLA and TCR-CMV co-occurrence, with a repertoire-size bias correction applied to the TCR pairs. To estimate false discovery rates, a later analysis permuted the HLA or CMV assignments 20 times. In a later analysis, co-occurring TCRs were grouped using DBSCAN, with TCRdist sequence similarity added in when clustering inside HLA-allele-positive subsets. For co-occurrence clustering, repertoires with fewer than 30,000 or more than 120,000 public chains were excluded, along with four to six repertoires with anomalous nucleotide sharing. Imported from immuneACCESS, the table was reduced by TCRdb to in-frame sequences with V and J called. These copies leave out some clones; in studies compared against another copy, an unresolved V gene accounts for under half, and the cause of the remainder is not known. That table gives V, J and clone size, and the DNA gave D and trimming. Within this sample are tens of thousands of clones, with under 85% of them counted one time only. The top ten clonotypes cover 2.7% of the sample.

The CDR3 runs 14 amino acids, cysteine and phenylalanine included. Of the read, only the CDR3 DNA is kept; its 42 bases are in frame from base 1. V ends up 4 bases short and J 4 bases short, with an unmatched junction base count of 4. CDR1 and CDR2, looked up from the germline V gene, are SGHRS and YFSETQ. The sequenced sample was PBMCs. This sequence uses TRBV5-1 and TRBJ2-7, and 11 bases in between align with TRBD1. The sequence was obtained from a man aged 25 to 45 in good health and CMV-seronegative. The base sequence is TGCGCCAGCAGCCCAGGGACAGGGGGATACGAGCAGTACTTC. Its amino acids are CASSPGTGGYEQYF.